This T cell receptor (beta chain) emerged from a study of T cell responses to AZD1222 COVID-19 vaccine. About the research overall: It was second doses at about 4 or about 12 weeks that were pooled.

Regarding the study as a whole: Researchers report vaccine-associated CD4 TCRs spanning spike, with dominance at 160-218 and 743-854. Seropositivity was recorded at baseline in only 6 or 7 AZD1222 recipients.

Notes on this clone: As yet, its antigen is unknown.

V lost 0 bases and J lost 8, with 11 bases in between. Germline CDR1 is SGHRS and CDR2 is YFSETQ. This CDR3 region has 14 residues. TCRdb's copy holds only in-frame clones and misses some; the assay was immunoSEQ multiplex PCR. The sample has more than 150,000 clones; almost 95% are singletons. The chain has TRBV5-1 and TRBJ1-4, with D hard to call. The sequence was collected from an adult in good health. The input for sequencing was peripheral blood, taken on day 0 of AZD1222 vaccination. The DNA of the CDR3 is TGCGCCAGCAGCTTGGAGGCGAGAGGAGAAAAACTGTTTTTT. It codes for CASSLEARGEKLFF.